A single sample gave rise to the 2 T cell receptor beta chains below, sequenced in a study of blood T cell repertoires in COVID-19. Data came from immunoSEQ multiplex PCR; TCRdb stores just in-frame clones and leaves some out. The data show some 160,000 clones, approximately 84% seen once. Sequencing input: peripheral blood. These receptors were obtained from a woman of 80 years or more with COVID-19, enrolled during active disease.

CDR3 loop: CASRGSTGDVTGELFF. In DNA form, the CDR3 reads TGTGCCAGCAGGGGCTCCACAGGGGATGTAACCGGGGAGCTGTTTTTT. This chain joins TRBV28 and TRBJ2-2; 7 nucleotides line up with TRBD1. V shed 6 bases, J shed 5 bases, and the junction held 12 bases outside the gene matches. Germline values: CDR1 MDHEN, CDR2 SYDVKM. The CDR3 is 16 residues long.

The V gene is TRBV14, the J gene TRBJ1-1; unclear D gene. There are 15 residues in the CDR3. Germline lookup yields CDR1 SGHDN and CDR2 FVKESK. V was shortened by 3 bases and J by 2 bases, with 13 bases between the two germline ends. This CDR3 is CASSHRGGINTEAFF. CDR3 bases: TGTGCCAGCAGCCATCGTGGAGGAATTAACACTGAAGCTTTCTTT.